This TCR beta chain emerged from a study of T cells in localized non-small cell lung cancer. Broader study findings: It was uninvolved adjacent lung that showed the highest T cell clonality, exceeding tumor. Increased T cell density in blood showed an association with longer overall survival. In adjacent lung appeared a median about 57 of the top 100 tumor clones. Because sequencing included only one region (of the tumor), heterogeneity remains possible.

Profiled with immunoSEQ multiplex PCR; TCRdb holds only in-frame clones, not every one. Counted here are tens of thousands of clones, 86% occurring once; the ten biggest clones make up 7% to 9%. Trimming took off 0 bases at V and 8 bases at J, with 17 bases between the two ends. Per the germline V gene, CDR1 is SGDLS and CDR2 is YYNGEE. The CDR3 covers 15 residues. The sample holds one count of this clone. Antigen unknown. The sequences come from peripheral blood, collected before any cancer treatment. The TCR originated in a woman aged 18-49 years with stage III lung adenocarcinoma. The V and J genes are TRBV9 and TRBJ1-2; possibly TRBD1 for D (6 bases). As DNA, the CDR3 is TGTGCCAGCAGCGTAGGGAGACGGGACAAGAAGGGCTACACCTTC. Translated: CASSVGRRDKKGYTF.